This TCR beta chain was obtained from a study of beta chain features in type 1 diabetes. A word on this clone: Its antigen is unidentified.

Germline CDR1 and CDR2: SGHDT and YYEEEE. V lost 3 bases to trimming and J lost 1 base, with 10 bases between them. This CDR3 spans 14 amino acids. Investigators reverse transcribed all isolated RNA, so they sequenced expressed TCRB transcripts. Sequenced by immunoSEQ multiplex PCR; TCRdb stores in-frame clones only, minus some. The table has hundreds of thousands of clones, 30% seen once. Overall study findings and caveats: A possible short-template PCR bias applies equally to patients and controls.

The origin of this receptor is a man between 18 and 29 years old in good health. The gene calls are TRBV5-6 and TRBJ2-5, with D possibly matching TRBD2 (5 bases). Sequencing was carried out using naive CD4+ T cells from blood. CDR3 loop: CASSYGLRQETQYF. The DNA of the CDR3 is TGTGCCAGCAGCTACGGACTTCGCCAAGAGACCCAGTACTTC. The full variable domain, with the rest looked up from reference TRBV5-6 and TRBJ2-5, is DAGVTQSPTHLIKTRGQQVTLRCSPKSGHDTVSWYQQALGQGPQFIFQYYEEEERQRGNFPDRFSGHQFPNYSSELNVNALLLGDSALYLCASSYGLRQETQYFGPGTRLLVL.